This T cell receptor beta chain was sequenced in a study of metastatic and nonmetastatic thyroid tumors (dated by TCRdb to 2018 to 2021). In terms of the full investigation: For patients with malignant and with benign thyroid disease, the researchers compared repertoires between peripheral blood samples and tumor or nodule tissue samples.

To note about this clone: Its antigen is currently not known. Base quality data are lacking; no much larger clone is found one base away.

Beyond this particular receptor, the publication reports: In both blood and tumor samples, TCR beta diversity was reported to be significantly higher in malignant tumors than in benign nodules.

V loses 1 base of germline sequence and J loses 2 bases, and the interval between the two ends is 9 bases. The CDR3 sequence holds 14 residues, the cysteine and phenylalanine included. This entry keeps only the CDR3 DNA: 42 bases, framed from base 1. From a lookup of the germline V gene (reference sequence), CDR1 and CDR2 are LNHDA and SQIVND. Receptor amplification or capture employed PCR. Sequencing instrument: Illumina HiSeq 4000. The TCR beta-chain CDR3 region of each patient was profiled by high-throughput sequencing. From the authors' description of their analysis: A classifier to discriminate distant-metastatic papillary thyroid cancer patients was built from CDR3 differences across clinicopathological groups. The Shannon index was used to measure repertoire diversity, and the Morisita-Horn index was used to measure how similar tumor and blood repertoires were. Starting from the raw public reads, TCRdb applied fastp trimming at Q25, assembled clones with MiXCR and retained in-frame beta chains. The V and J calls here are based on TCRdb, not the publication. The sample includes fewer than 20,000 clones, with 25% to 35% observed a single time. Less than 25% of the sample is in the top ten clones.

No patient had received any treatment before thyroid surgery. Using T-cell receptor beta sequencing, the researchers looked back retrospectively at clinical samples from patients, gathered between about 2012 and 2018. The specimen was tumor tissue. The rearranged chain carries TRBV19 and TRBJ2-7; the D gene remains uncertain. This TCR derives from a male donor with papillary thyroid cancer or a benign thyroid nodule (not recorded which). Some clones in this sample may be carry-over from other donors' samples. CDR3 loop: CASSIAAGTYEQYF. Read as DNA, the sequence is TGTGCCAGTAGTATAGCAGCAGGAACCTACGAGCAGTACTTC.